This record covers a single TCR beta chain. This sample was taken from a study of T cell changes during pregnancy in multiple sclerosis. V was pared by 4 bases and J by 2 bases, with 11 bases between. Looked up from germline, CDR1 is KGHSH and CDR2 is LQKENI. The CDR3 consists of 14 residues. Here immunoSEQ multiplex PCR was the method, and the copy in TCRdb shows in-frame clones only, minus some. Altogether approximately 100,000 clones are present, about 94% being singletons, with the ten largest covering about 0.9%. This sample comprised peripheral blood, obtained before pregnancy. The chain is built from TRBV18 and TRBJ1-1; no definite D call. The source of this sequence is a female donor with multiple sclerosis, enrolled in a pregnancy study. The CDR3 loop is CASSHRVSNTEAFF. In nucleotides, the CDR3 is TGTGCCAGCTCACACCGGGTCAGCAACACTGAAGCTTTCTTT.